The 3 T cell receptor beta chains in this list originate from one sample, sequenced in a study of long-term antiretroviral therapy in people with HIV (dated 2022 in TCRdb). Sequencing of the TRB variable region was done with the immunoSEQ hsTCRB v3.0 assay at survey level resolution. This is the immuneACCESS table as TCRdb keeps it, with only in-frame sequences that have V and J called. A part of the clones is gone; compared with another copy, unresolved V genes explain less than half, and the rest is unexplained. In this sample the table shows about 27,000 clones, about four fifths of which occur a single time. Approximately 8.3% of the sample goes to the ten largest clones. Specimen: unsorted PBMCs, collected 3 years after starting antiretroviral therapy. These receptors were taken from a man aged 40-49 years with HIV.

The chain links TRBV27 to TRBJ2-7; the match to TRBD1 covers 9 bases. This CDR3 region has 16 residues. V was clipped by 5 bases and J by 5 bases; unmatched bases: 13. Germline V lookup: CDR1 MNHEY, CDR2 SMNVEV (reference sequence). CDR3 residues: CASSAVSGTGLHEQYF. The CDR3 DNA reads TGTGCCAGCAGTGCGGTTTCCGGGACAGGGCTCCACGAGCAGTACTTC.

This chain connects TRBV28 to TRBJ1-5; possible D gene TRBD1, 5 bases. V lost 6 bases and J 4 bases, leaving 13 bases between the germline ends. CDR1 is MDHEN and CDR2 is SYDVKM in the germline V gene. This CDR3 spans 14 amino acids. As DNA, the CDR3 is TGTGCCAGCAGGACACAGGTTTTGAATCAGCCCCAGCATTTT. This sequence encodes CASRTQVLNQPQHF.

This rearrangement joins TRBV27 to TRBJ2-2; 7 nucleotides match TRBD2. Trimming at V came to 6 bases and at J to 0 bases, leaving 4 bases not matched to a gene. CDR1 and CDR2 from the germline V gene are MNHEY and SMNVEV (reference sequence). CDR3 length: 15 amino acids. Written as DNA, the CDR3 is TGTGCCAGCAGAACGGGGGGAGCGAACACCGGGGAGCTGTTTTTT. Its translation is CASRTGGANTGELFF.